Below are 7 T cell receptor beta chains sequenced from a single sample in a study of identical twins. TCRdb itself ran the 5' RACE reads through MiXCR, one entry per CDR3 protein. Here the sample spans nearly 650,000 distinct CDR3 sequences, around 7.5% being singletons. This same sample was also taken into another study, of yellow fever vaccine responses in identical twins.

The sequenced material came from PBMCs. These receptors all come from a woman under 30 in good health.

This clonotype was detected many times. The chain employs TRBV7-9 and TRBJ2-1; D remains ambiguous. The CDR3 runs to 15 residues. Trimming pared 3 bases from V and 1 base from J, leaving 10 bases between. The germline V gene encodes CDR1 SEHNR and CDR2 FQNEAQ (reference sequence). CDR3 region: CASSLGLWSYNEQFF. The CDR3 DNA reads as TGTGCCAGCAGCTTGGGGTTGTGGTCCTACAATGAGCAGTTCTTC.

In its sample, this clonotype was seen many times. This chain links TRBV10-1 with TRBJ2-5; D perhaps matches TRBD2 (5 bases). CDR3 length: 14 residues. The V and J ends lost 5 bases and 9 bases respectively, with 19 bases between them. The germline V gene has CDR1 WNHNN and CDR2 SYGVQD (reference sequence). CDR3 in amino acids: CASSPGLGKRAQYF. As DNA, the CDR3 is TGCGCCAGCAGTCCCGGACTCGGAAAAAGGGCCCAGTACTTC.

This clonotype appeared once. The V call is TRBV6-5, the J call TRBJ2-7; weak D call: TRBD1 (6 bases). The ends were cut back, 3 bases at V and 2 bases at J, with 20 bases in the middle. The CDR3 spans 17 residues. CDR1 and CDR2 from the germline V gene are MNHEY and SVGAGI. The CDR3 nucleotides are TGTGCCAGCAGTTATATCAGGGCCAGGGGTCAAACCTACGAGCAGTACGTC. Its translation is CASSYIRARGQTYEQYV.

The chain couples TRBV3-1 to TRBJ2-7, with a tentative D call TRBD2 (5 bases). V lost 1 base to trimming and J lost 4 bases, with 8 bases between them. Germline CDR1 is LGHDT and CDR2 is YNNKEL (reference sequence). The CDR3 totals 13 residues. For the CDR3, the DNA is TGTGCCAGCAGCCAAGCGAGCGGATACGAGCAGTACGTC. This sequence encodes CASSQASGYEQYV.

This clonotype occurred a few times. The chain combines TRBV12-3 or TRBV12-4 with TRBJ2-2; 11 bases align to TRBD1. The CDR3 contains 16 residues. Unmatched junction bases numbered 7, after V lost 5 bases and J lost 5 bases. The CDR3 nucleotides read TGTGCCAGCAGTCCATGGACAGGGGGCGGGACCGGGGAGCTGTTTTTT. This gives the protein CASSPWTGGGTGELFF.

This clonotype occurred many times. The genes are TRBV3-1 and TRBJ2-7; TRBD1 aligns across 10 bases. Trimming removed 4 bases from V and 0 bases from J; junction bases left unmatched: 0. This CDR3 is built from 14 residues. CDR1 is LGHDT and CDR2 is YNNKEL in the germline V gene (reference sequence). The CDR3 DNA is TGTGCCAGCAGCCGGACAGGGGGCTCCTACGAGCAGTACGTC. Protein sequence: CASSRTGGSYEQYV.

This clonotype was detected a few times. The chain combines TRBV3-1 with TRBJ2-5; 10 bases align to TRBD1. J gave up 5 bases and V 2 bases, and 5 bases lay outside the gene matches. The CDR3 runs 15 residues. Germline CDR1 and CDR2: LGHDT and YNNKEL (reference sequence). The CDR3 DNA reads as TGTGCCAGCAGCCAACCGGGACAGGGGATGGAGACCCAGTACTTC. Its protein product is CASSQPGQGMETQYF.